These T cell receptor beta chains were read from a single sample in a study of T-cell memory formation after mild COVID-19. TCRdb processed the 5' RACE reads anew with MiXCR; each CDR3 protein has one entry. The table lists about 560,000 distinct CDR3 sequences, around 16% of them singletons. Sequencing used PBMCs or a T cell subset sorted from them (not recorded which). These receptors all stem from an adult woman who had mild COVID-19 (a few samples of this study predate the infection). Cell type and time point are not known. CDR3s include the opening cysteine and the closing phenylalanine or tryptophan. A D gene is named only where the DNA matches it firmly. The size field is filled for only some rows; it gives once, few, many or a size class.

d_gene | j_gene | v_gene | abundance | CDR3nt | CDR3aa
TRBD2 | TRBJ2-1 | TRBV3-1 | many | TGTGCCAGCAGCCCGGGACTAGCGACCCATGAGCAGTTCTTC | CASSPGLATHEQFF
TRBD1 | TRBJ2-7 | TRBV29-1 | few | TGCAGCGTTGAGACGGACAGGGCAATAGGTTACGAGCAGTACTTC | CSVETDRAIGYEQYF
- | TRBJ2-2 | TRBV3-1 | - | TGTGCCAGCAGCCATCCCGGGGTGGTCCCCGGGGAGCTGTTTTTT | CASSHPGVVPGELFF
- | TRBJ2-2 | TRBV18 | - | TGTGCCAGCTCACGACGGGAAAAAACAGTTGGGACCGGGGAGCTGTTTTTT | CASSRREKTVGTGELFF
- | TRBJ1-1 | TRBV7-9 | few | TGTGCCAGCAGGTCGGACAGCATGAACACTGAAGCTTTCTTT | CASRSDSMNTEAFF
- | TRBJ2-7 | TRBV27 | few | TGTGCCAGCAGTTTATCGACAGCAGCAAGGGGGCAGTACTTC | CASSLSTAARGQYF
- | TRBJ1-5 | TRBV11-2 | few | TGTGCCAGCAGCCCCTACGATAGCAATCAGCCCCAGCATTTT | CASSPYDSNQPQHF
TRBD1 | TRBJ1-1 | TRBV6-1 | - | TGTGCCAGCAGTGAAGCGCTTCGGAACAGGGGAGGGGCTGAAGCTTTCTTT | CASSEALRNRGGAEAFF
- | TRBJ2-5 | TRBV7-9 | - | TGTGCCAGCAGCCCGATACTAAAGGAGACCCAGTACTTC | CASSPILKETQYF
- | TRBJ2-1 | TRBV12-3/TRBV12-4 | - | TGTGCCAGCCCCCCTTTCAATGAGCAGTTCTTC | CASPPFNEQFF
- | TRBJ1-1 | TRBV7-2 | few | TGTGCCAGCAGCTTTTACAGTGAAGCTTTCTTT | CASSFYSEAFF
- | TRBJ2-2 | TRBV24-1 | - | TGTGCCACCAGTGATTCCCGGGACATCAACACCGGGGAGCTGTTTTTT | CATSDSRDINTGELFF
- | TRBJ1-1 | TRBV20-1 | many | TGCAGTGCTATGGGGCATCGAGATGAAGCTTTCTTT | CSAMGHRDEAFF
- | TRBJ2-6 | TRBV19 | - | TGTGCCAGTAGTAGCCAGGGGACTGGGGCCAACGTCCTGACTTTC | CASSSQGTGANVLTF
TRBD2 | TRBJ2-1 | TRBV5-1 | - | TGCGCCAGCAGCTTGGTACGGGGGGGCCGGGATGAGCAGTTCTTC | CASSLVRGGRDEQFF
TRBD2 | TRBJ2-7 | TRBV10-3 | - | TGTGCCATCAGTGCTTCAGCGGGACCCTTCTACGAGCAGTACTTC | CAISASAGPFYEQYF
TRBD2 | TRBJ2-7 | TRBV19 | few | TGTGCCAGTAGTATAAGCCCTAGCGGGTTTACCTACGAGCAGTACTTC | CASSISPSGFTYEQYF
TRBD1 | TRBJ2-7 | TRBV4-1 | - | TGCGCCAGCAGTCAAGAGACAACAGGGGGTTCCTACGAGCAGTACTTC | CASSQETTGGSYEQYF
- | TRBJ2-7 | TRBV7-6 | - | TGTGCCAGCAGCTTAATGGGGCGCGAGCAGTACTTC | CASSLMGREQYF
- | TRBJ2-1 | TRBV5-8 | - | TGTGCCAGCAGCAAGTTAGACTCCTACAATGAGCAGTTCTTC | CASSKLDSYNEQFF
- | TRBJ1-1 | TRBV7-8 | few | TGTGCCAGCAGCCTACGGACATCCACTGAAGCTTTCTTT | CASSLRTSTEAFF
- | TRBJ2-1 | TRBV11-3 | - | TGTGCCAGCAGCTTAGCCCGCGATTACAATGAGCAGTTCTTC | CASSLARDYNEQFF
- | TRBJ1-3 | TRBV12-3/TRBV12-4 | many | TGTGCCAGCAGTTTTATCTCTGGAAACACCATATATTTT | CASSFISGNTIYF
- | TRBJ2-7 | TRBV10-3 | - | TGTGCCATCAGTGAAGGGTCCGGCTACGAGCAGTACTTC | CAISEGSGYEQYF
- | TRBJ2-7 | TRBV12-3/TRBV12-4 | - | TGTGCCAGCAGTGCGGTCCTAGCGTCCTACGAGCAGTACTTC | CASSAVLASYEQYF
TRBD1 | TRBJ2-7 | TRBV18 | few | TGTGCCAGCTCACTACCGGGACAGGGGATGTACGAGCAGTACTTC | CASSLPGQGMYEQYF
- | TRBJ2-3 | TRBV7-3 | - | TGTGCCAGCAGCCCCGACACAGATACGAAGTATTTT | CASSPDTDTKYF
- | TRBJ1-1 | TRBV18 | - | TGTGCCAGCTCACCGAGGGGTACGTCGACTGAAGCTTTCTTT | CASSPRGTSTEAFF
- | TRBJ2-3 | TRBV20-1 | - | TGCAGTGCTAGGGTGGCGGGCGGCACAGATACGCAGTATTTT | CSARVAGGTDTQYF
- | TRBJ1-5 | TRBV4-1 | - | TGCGCCAGCAGCCAATGGAAGGGGGTGGCTCAGCCCCAGCATTTT | CASSQWKGVAQPQHF
- | TRBJ1-1 | TRBV10-2 | - | TGCGCCAGCAAGAAGGCCACTGAAGCTTTCTTT | CASKKATEAFF
- | TRBJ2-2 | TRBV29-1 | many | TGCAGCGTTGAAGAGGCGGGTCGGAACACCGGGGAGCTGTTTTTT | CSVEEAGRNTGELFF
TRBD1 | TRBJ1-6 | TRBV5-1 | few | TGCGCCAGCAGCTTGGAGACAGGGGGTTTGAAGAATTCACCCCTCCACTTT | CASSLETGGLKNSPLHF
- | TRBJ2-2 | TRBV12-3/TRBV12-4 | - | TGTGCCAGCAATCAACGGGGGGCAAACACCGGGGAGCTGTTTTTT | CASNQRGANTGELFF
TRBD1 | TRBJ1-5 | TRBV15 | many | TGTGCCACCACCTCTGACAGGGGGTTCAATCAGCCCCAGCATTTT | CATTSDRGFNQPQHF
- | TRBJ2-3 | TRBV7-8 | - | TGTGCCAGCAGCTTAGCTGGGTTGGGAGGCGCAGATACGCAGTATTTT | CASSLAGLGGADTQYF
- | TRBJ2-5 | TRBV5-1 | - | TGCGCCAGCAGCTTGGACGGGACCCAAGAGACCCAGTACTTC | CASSLDGTQETQYF
TRBD1 | TRBJ1-5 | TRBV4-1 | - | TGCGCCAGCAGCCCCCGGGACAGGGTACCCCAGCATTTT | CASSPRDRVPQHF
- | TRBJ1-2 | TRBV6-5 | once | TGTGCCAGCAGTTCCCATGGGACGGGACATAACTATGGCTACACCTTC | CASSSHGTGHNYGYTF
TRBD2 | TRBJ2-5 | TRBV24-1 | - | TGTGCCACCAGAGATGGACTAGCGGGAGAGACCCAGTACTTC | CATRDGLAGETQYF
- | TRBJ1-2 | TRBV11-2 | few | TGTGCCAGCAGCTTAGAAAACCCCGGACAGTCCTATGGCTACACCTTC | CASSLENPGQSYGYTF
- | TRBJ2-3 | TRBV7-8 | few | TGTGCCAGCAGCTTAGTCGATGGGGCTCGGAATACGCAGTATTTT | CASSLVDGARNTQYF
- | TRBJ2-5 | TRBV7-3 | few | TGTGCCAGCAGCCGGCTGGGGTCAGAGACCCAGTACTTC | CASSRLGSETQYF
TRBD2 | TRBJ2-3 | TRBV7-3 | many | TGTGCCAGCAGCACCGGGACTAGCGGGAGCACAGATACGCAGTATTTT | CASSTGTSGSTDTQYF
TRBD1 | TRBJ2-6 | TRBV12-3/TRBV12-4 | - | TGTGCCAGCAGTCCCGACAGGGGGCGGCTCGGGTCTGGGGCCAACGTCCTGACTTTC | CASSPDRGRLGSGANVLTF
- | TRBJ2-1 | TRBV20-1 | - | TGCAGTGCTAGGCCTGGAAGGGCCTACAATGAGCAGTTCTTC | CSARPGRAYNEQFF
- | TRBJ2-2 | TRBV12-3/TRBV12-4 | many | TGTGCCAGCAGCAGAGACAGGACTGACACCGGGGAGCTGTTTTTT | CASSRDRTDTGELFF
- | TRBJ2-7 | TRBV29-1 | few | TGCAGCGTAGACACGACAGGTACCTCCTACGAGCAGTACTTC | CSVDTTGTSYEQYF
TRBD1 | TRBJ2-7 | TRBV5-1 | - | TGCGCCAGCAGCTTGACCGGGACAGGGAATGGCGAGCAGTACTTC | CASSLTGTGNGEQYF
TRBD2 | TRBJ2-5 | TRBV7-2 | many | TGTGCCAGCAGCTTAGTTCTAGCGGGAGGGCCGAGGTCAGAGACCCAGTACTTC | CASSLVLAGGPRSETQYF
TRBD2 | TRBJ2-3 | TRBV29-1 | few | TGCAGCGTTCACGGGAGGCAGGCAGATACGCAGTATTTT | CSVHGRQADTQYF
- | TRBJ2-7 | TRBV6-2/TRBV6-3 | - | TGTGCCAGCAGTTACGGAGGGGTGAGCTACGAGCAGTACTTC | CASSYGGVSYEQYF